The source of this TCR beta chain is a study of blood T cell repertoires in COVID-19. As for the study in general: Samples came from the United States, Italy and Spain, spanning acute and convalescent COVID-19. In each case, the material was cDNA or gDNA derived from T cells, B-cell-depleted T cells, or PBMCs.

J lost 7 bases, V lost 4 bases, and 10 bases had no gene match. This CDR3 is 14 amino acids long. Germline lookup yields CDR1 SGHDT and CDR2 YYEEEE. Authors' processing steps: Amplification from reference gene primers served as the basis for estimated nucleated cell counts. Clones were sequenced by immunoSEQ multiplex PCR, and TCRdb holds only the in-frame ones, with some missing. That table supplies the V and J calls and clone size; D and trimming were determined from the DNA. The sample carries 97,000 or so clones, 78% recorded once. This sequence was found in a man between 60 and 75 years old with active or convalescent COVID-19. Sequencing was done on a sample of peripheral blood. V usage is TRBV5-6 and J usage is TRBJ1-2; 7 bases agree with TRBD1. The DNA for the CDR3 is TGTGCCAGCAGCCCGGACAGGATCGGAGGTGGCTACACCTTC. Amino acids: CASSPDRIGGGYTF. Using reference TRBV5-6 and TRBJ1-2 for the parts outside the CDR3, the full variable domain is DAGVTQSPTHLIKTRGQQVTLRCSPKSGHDTVSWYQQALGQGPQFIFQYYEEEERQRGNFPDRFSGHQFPNYSSELNVNALLLGDSALYLCASSPDRIGGGYTFGSGTRLTVV.